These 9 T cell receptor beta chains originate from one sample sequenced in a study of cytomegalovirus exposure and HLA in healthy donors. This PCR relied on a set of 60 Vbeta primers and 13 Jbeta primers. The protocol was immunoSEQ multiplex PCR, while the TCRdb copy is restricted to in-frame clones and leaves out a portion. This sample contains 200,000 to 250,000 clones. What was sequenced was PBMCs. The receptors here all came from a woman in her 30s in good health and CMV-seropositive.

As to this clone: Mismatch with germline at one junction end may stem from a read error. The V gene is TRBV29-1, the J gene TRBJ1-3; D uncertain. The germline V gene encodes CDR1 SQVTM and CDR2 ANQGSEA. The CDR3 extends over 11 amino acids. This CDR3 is CSVKSGNAIYF. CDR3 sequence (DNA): TGCAGCGTTAAGAGCGGAAACGCCATATATTTT.

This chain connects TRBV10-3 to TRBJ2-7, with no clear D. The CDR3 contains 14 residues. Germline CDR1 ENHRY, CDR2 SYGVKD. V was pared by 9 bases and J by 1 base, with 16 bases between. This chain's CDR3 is CAMRNPGGSYEQYF. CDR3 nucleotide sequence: TGTGCCATGAGAAACCCCGGTGGTTCCTACGAGCAGTACTTC.

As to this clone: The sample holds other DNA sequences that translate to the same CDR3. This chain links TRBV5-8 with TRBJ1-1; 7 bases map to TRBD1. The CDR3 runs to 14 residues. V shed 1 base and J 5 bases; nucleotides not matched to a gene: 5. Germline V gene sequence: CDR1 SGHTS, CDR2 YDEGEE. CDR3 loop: CASSLRGLGTEAFF. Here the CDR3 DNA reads TGTGCCAGCAGCTTGAGGGGGCTAGGAACTGAAGCTTTCTTT. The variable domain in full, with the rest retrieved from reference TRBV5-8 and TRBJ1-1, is EAGVTQSPTHLIKTRGQQATLRCSPISGHTSVYWYQQALGLGLQFLLWYDEGEERNRGNFPPRFSGRQFPNYSSELNVNALELEDSALYLCASSLRGLGTEAFFGQGTRLTVV.

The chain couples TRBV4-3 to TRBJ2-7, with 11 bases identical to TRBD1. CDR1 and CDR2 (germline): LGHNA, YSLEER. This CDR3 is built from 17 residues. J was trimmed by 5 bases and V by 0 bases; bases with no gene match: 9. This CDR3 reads CASSQDPSGTGGDEQYF. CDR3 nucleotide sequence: TGCGCCAGCAGCCAAGATCCCTCCGGGACAGGGGGAGACGAGCAGTACTTC.

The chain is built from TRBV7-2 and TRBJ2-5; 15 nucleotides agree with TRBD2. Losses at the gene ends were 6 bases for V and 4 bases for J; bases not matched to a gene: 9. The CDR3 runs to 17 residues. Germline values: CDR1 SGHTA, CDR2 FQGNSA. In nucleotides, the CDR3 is TGTGCCAGCAGTTGGGGGACTAGCGGGAGGTCGGGAGAGACCCAGTACTTC. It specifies CASSWGTSGRSGETQYF. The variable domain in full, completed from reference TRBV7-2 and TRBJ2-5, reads GAGVSQSPSNKVTEKGKDVELRCDPISGHTALYWYRQSLGQGLEFLIYFQGNSAPDKSGLPSDRFSAERTGGSVSTLTIQRTQQEDSAVYLCASSWGTSGRSGETQYFGPGTRLLVL.

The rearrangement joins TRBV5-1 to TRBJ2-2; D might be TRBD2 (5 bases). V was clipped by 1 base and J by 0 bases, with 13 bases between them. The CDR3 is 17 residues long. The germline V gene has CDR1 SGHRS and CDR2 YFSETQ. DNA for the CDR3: TGCGCCAGCAGCTTGCTAGCCCAGATCGCGAACACCGGGGAGCTGTTTTTT. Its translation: CASSLLAQIANTGELFF.

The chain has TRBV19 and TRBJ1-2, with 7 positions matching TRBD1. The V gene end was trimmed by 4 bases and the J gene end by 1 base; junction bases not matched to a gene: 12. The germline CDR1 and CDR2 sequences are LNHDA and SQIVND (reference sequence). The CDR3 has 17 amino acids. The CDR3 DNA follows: TGTGCCAGTAGTAAGGTCCTCACAGGGGACGGTAACTATGGCTACACCTTC. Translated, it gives CASSKVLTGDGNYGYTF.

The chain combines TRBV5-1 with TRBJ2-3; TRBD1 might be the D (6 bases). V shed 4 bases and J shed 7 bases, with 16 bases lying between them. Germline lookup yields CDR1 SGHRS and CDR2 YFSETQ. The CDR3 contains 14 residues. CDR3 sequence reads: CASSDPSGDNTQYF. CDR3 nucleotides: TGCGCCAGCAGCGACCCCTCAGGGGACAATACGCAGTATTTT.

The CDR3, as DNA: TGTGCCAGCAGCCCTACACTAGCGGGGGCCTTAGCCAAAAACATTCAGTACTTC. This gives the protein CASSPTLAGALAKNIQYF. The chain employs TRBV5-6 and TRBJ2-4, with TRBD2 matching 11 bases. CDR3 length: 18 residues. The ends lost 4 bases at V and 0 bases at J; junction bases unmatched: 9. Germline-derived CDR1 and CDR2 are SGHDT and YYEEEE. The full variable domain, in which reference TRBV5-6 and TRBJ2-4 provide the parts outside the CDR3, is DAGVTQSPTHLIKTRGQQVTLRCSPKSGHDTVSWYQQALGQGPQFIFQYYEEEERQRGNFPDRFSGHQFPNYSSELNVNALLLGDSALYLCASSPTLAGALAKNIQYFGAGTRLSVL.